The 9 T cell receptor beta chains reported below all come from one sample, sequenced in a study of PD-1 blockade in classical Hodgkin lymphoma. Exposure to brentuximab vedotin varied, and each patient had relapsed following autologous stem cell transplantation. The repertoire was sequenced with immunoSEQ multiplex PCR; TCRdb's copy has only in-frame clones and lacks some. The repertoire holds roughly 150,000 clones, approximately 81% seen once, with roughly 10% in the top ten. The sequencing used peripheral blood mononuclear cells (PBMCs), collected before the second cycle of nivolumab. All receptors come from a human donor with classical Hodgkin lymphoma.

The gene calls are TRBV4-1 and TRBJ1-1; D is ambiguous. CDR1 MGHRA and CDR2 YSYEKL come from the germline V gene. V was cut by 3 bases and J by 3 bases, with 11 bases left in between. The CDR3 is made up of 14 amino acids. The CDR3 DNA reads TGCGCCAGCAGCCAGAAAGACGGCTACACTGAAGCTTTCTTT. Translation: CASSQKDGYTEAFF.

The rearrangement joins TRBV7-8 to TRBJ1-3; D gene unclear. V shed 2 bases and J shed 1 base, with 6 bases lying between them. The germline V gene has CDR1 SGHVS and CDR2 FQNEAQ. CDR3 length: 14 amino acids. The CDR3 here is CASSLSISGNTIYF. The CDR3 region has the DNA TGTGCCAGCAGCTTATCGATATCTGGAAACACCATATATTTT.

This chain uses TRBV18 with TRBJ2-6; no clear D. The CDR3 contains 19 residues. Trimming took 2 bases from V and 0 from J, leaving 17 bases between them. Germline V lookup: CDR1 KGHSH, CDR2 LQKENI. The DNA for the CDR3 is TGTGCCAGCTCACCATACGAACAGAATCCGGCCTCTGGGGCCAACGTCCTGACTTTC. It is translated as CASSPYEQNPASGANVLTF.

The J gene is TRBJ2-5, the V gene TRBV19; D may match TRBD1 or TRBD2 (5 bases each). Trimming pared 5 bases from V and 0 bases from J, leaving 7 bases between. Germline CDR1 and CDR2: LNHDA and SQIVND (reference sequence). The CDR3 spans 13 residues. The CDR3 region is CASSVGHQETQYF. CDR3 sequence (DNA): TGTGCCAGTAGTGTGGGACACCAAGAGACCCAGTACTTC. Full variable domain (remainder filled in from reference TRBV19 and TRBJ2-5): DGGITQSPKYLFRKEGQNVTLSCEQNLNHDAMYWYRQDPGQGLRLIYYSQIVNDFQKGDIAEGYSVSREKKESFPLTVTSAQKNPTAFYLCASSVGHQETQYFGPGTRLLVL.

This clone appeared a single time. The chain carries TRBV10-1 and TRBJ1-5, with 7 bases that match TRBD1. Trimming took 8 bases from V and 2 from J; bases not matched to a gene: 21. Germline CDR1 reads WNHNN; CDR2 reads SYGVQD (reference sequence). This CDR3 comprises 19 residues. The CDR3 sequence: CASRRVIQSPGGGNQPQHF. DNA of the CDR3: TGCGCCAGCCGAAGAGTTATACAATCGCCAGGGGGGGGCAATCAGCCCCAGCATTTT.

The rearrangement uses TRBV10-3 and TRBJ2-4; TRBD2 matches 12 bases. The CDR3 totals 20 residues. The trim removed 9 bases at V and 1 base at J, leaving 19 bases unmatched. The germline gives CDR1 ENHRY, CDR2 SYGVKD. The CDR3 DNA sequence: TGTGCCATTCAGGACAGGCGACTAGCGGGAGAGGGTTATGCCAAAAACATTCAGTACTTC. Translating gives CAIQDRRLAGEGYAKNIQYF.

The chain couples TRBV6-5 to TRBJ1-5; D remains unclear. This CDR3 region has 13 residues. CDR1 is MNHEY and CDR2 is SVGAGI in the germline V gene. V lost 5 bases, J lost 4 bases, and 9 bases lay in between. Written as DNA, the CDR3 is TGTGCCAGCAGTGAAAACACTAATCAGCCCCAGCATTTT. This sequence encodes CASSENTNQPQHF.

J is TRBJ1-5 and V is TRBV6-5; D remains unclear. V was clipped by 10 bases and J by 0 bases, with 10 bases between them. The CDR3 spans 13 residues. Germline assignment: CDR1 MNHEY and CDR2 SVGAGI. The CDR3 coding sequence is TGTGCCACCCGCCCTTATAGCAATCAGCCCCAGCATTTT. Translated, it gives CATRPYSNQPQHF.

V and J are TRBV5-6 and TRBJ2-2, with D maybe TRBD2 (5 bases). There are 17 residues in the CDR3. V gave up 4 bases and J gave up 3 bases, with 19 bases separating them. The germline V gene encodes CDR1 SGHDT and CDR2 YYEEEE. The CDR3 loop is CASSPKTGGWYTGELFF. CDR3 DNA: TGTGCCAGCAGCCCTAAAACGGGCGGGTGGTACACCGGGGAGCTGTTTTTT.